The T cell receptor beta chain described here comes from a study of regulatory T cells in long-lasting Graves disease. Study results and limitations: A reduction in accuracy may have resulted from the small sample size.

V was cut by 4 bases and J by 4 bases, with 23 bases left in between. Looked up from germline, CDR1 is SGDLS and CDR2 is YYNGEE. This CDR3 spans 17 amino acids. A word on this clonotype: The antigen is unknown.

Time point noted: persistent/refractory GD, antithyroid drugs over 5 years with positive TRAb. Scientists built the TCR library using RNA that was extracted from PBMCs. It was an endocrinology department in Xi'an, China, that provided the patients. Construction of TCR beta libraries relied on iRepertoire HTBI primers and on Arm-PCR targeting CDR3 regions. Each CDR3 protein is one row after TCRdb ran MiXCR on the multiplex PCR reads. The table lists about 290,000 distinct CDR3 sequences, more than 20% of them singletons, with 56% in the top ten. The rearrangement uses TRBV9 and TRBJ2-5, with D perhaps TRBD1 (5 bases). The origin of this receptor is a female donor with Graves disease. Sample: peripheral blood mononuclear cells (PBMCs), taken when the disease was refractory, from a patient treated with antithyroid drugs. Here the CDR3 reads CASSPDDRREESETQYF. In DNA, the CDR3 is TGTGCCAGCAGCCCCGACGACAGACGTGAGGAGTCAGAGACCCAGTACTTC. The variable domain in full, with the rest retrieved from reference TRBV9 and TRBJ2-5, is DSGVTQTPKHLITATGQRVTLRCSPRSGDLSVYWYQQSLDQGLQFLIQYYNGEERAKGNILERFSAQQFPDLHSELNLSSLELGDSALYFCASSPDDRREESETQYFGPGTRLLVL.